Sequencing of this T cell receptor beta chain was carried out in a study of blood T cell repertoires in COVID-19. Study information: Nucleic acid was either cDNA or gDNA, and it came from T cells, B-cell-depleted T cells, or PBMCs.

CDR1 and CDR2 (germline): SEHNR, FQNEAQ (reference sequence). Trimming left V 5 bases short and J 10 bases short, with 12 bases between. The CDR3 loop spans 12 amino acids. Per the original data handling: Quantification of nucleated cells was approximated via reference gene primer amplification. TCRdb's copy holds only in-frame clones and misses some; the assay was immunoSEQ multiplex PCR. From that table come the V and J calls and clone size; the DNA was used to work out D and trimming. The sample carries fewer than 200,000 clones, around 80% recorded once. Sequencing was done on a sample of PBMCs or T cells enriched from blood (not recorded which). This sequence originates from a man in his fifties who had recovered from COVID-19. The J gene is TRBJ2-1, the V gene TRBV7-9; D might be TRBD2 (6 bases). This CDR3 reads CASSPWGLEQFF. CDR3 nucleotide sequence: TGTGCCAGCAGCCCTTGGGGACTCGAGCAGTTCTTC.